This T cell receptor (beta chain) was recovered during a study of cytomegalovirus exposure and HLA in healthy donors (dated by TCRdb to about 2017). Some background on the complete study: An earlier analysis of several hundred of the donors reported 250 to 350 Gb of sequence data and more than 90 million unique TCR beta sequences from around 200 million T cells. Roughly 310 gigabases of sequencing data and approximately 93 million unique TCR sequences were included in an early release covering about 600 HLA-typed donors. Among the roughly 410 genotyped donors, around 81% belonged to the genetic ancestry cluster associated with self-reported Caucasian donors. The study aimed to test whether cataloging public T cell receptors could reveal signatures of past pathogen exposure. The study used immunosequencing to profile the T cell repertoires of under 700 subjects and linked those repertoires to cytomegalovirus serostatus. A separate validation cohort of roughly 130 different subjects was used in addition to the approximately 610-subject first cohort. High-throughput TCR immunosequencing, statistical association of individual TCRs with disease status, and machine learning were combined to predict cytomegalovirus infection status. A later analysis re-examined previously published TCR beta repertoires from just over 650 donors and added high-resolution HLA genotyping to investigate patterns of TCR occurrence. Rather than using new phenotypic data, the later analysis identified candidate immune exposures from TCR beta sequences and from how often those sequences occurred across donors. An earlier analysis of 500 to 750 of the donors applied high-throughput TCR beta sequencing to assess whether each TCR beta V gene segment acted as functional or pseudogenic. Donor age, sex, ethnicity and CMV serostatus were compiled alongside the repertoire data. A later genetic analysis took genome-wide SNP genotypes for about three fifths of the 666 donors and used that subset as a discovery cohort. Every repertoire in the discovery cohort had been generated on one and the same sequencing platform. Class I and class II HLA loci were covered by the typing at four-digit resolution. Typing coverage varied by locus: roughly 629-640 donors for A, B, C, DRB1 and DQB1; about 520 for DQA1; approximately 570 for DPA1; approximately 490 for DPB1. Five DR-DQ haplotypes were treated as single units for association and clustering because of strong linkage in the cohort. Across 398 genotyped donors of the cohort, an average of roughly 200,000 unique TCR beta nucleotide sequences per donor were sequenced, and about a sixth of those sequences were non-productive.

General findings and caveats noted by the study authors: In a later analysis, several top co-occurrence clusters were reported to appear linked to parvovirus B19, influenza, CMV and Epstein-Barr virus. The study gave a list of about 170 TCR beta chains associated with cytomegalovirus. The cohort was sequenced for TCR beta chains only, and without alpha or paired-chain data the features that could be detected were limited. The authors suggested that the approach could potentially be extended to other disease states and immunological phenotypes. While some public TCRs were present in many individuals, most TCR sequences turned up only very rarely across donors. In vitro tests confirmed that a few of the cytomegalovirus-associated TCR beta chains recognize cytomegalovirus antigens. Linkage disequilibrium might explain the correlated functional status among segregating V segments, but an unknown experimental factor could not be excluded. According to a later analysis, TCR association rates differed among HLA loci, with DRB1 alleles showing the most associated TCRs and HLA-C alleles showing the fewest. A further reported finding was that TCR beta sequences accurately predicted the HLA-A and HLA-B alleles for most subjects in the first cohort. Specific HLA alleles were associated with 15,000 to 20,000 TCR beta sequences at a false discovery rate of 0.05 in a later analysis. A cluster of highly shared sequence variants was judged likely to represent a technical artifact of the sequencing pipeline. In an earlier analysis of roughly 500 of the donors, most TCR beta V segments appeared in productive rearrangements about 87% or about 30% of the time, broadly matching IMGT annotations. Some IMGT-functional V segments, including TRBV6-2 and TRBV6-3, could not be told apart with the 87-base-pair reads, so those segments were excluded. Because HLA typing was unavailable for some donors at each locus, only the typed subset was used in association tests. The earlier analysis of 587 of the donors excluded some 16 rarely observed V segments, including chromosome 9 orphons, because counts were too low. The classifier was reported to diagnose cytomegalovirus status with high specificity and sensitivity in both the original and validation cohorts. Compared with the approximately 700-donor mean, donors in an Asian-associated ancestry cluster had fewer N-insertions in productive TCRs, according to a later genetic analysis. The only immune exposure information available for the cohort was CMV serostatus. A later genetic analysis associated a missense DCLRE1C variant with V-gene and J-gene trimming of TCR beta chains, and an independent cohort replicated the association. Assigning TCR associations to individual alleles was difficult when HLA alleles, especially DR and DQ, strongly co-occurred. According to a later analysis, most CMV-associated TCR beta chains appeared to be HLA-restricted, and the HLA associations seemed to be driven largely by CMV exposure. In a later analysis, HLA-associated TCR beta chains showed more clonal expansion and lower generation probabilities than non-associated chains that were equally common. The presence/absence analyses assumed that sequencing depth was roughly uniform across donors, and that assumption may not be true.

The cohort comprised 670 or so healthy bone marrow donors. All cohort members were sampled while nominally healthy, although unrecorded immune exposures were likely present. The donor was CMV seropositive and was included in the group of 300 or so seropositive cohort members. A peripheral blood sample was provided by each donor, and peripheral blood mononuclear cells were used for TCR beta sequencing. The Qiagen DNeasy Blood Extraction Kit was used to extract genomic DNA from the blood cell samples. About this clone itself: It lacks a known antigen. One base away there is no much larger clone; base qualities are not given.

Libraries were built with the immunoSEQ multiplex PCR assay. For the multiplex PCR, a mixture combining 60 forward primers for TCR Vbeta segments and 13 reverse primers for TCR Jbeta segments was used. A multiplex PCR assay on genomic DNA amplified the CDR3 region of rearranged TCR beta genes. The Illumina HiSeq System was used to sequence the amplified TCR beta libraries as 87-base-pair reads. Turning to the authors' computational methods: A later analysis counted approximately 84 million unique TCR beta chains across the 550 to 750 repertoires, and around 9.9 million of these chains were shared by at least two donors. Raw reads were error-corrected and collapsed into unique sequences with a nearest-neighbor algorithm that merged closely related sequences to remove PCR and sequencing errors. Alignment of CDR3 sequences to IMGT reference sequences was used to assign V, D and J gene segments. For a sequence to be retained, a match of at least six nucleotides was required to both a V gene segment and a J gene segment. A rearrangement counted as productive if the CDR3 had no stop codons and remained in frame with V and J, and every other rearrangement counted as non-productive. CDR3 was defined according to IMGT convention as the region running from the second conserved V-encoded cysteine to the conserved J-encoded phenylalanine. In an earlier analysis of approximately 590 of the donors, sequences lacking an unambiguous match to a single V gene segment were excluded. An earlier analysis of several hundred of the donors called V segments functional above 56.7% productive rearrangements and segregating when the between-donor standard deviation exceeded 5%. To diagnose cytomegalovirus status from the catalog of TCR beta chain sequences, a statistical classification framework was built. A later analysis assigned V and J genes by comparing TCR nucleotide sequences with IMGT/GENE-DB human TR gene sequences. The TCRdist pipeline was used in a later analysis to assign CDR3 sequences and most-parsimonious VDJ recombination scenarios. In a later analysis, each TCR beta chain was defined by its CDR3 amino acid sequence together with its V-gene family, and reads lacking a unique V-gene family were excluded. To address suspected cross-contamination and a sequencing artifact, a later analysis removed roughly 640 highly shared, low-generation-probability nucleotide sequences. For each public chain, a later analysis derived a clonal expansion index from normalized ranks of inferred template counts within each repertoire. In a later analysis, generation probabilities were computed using a VDJ recombination model fitted to out-of-frame rearrangements, and the results were checked against IGoR. Hypergeometric tests were used in a later analysis to score TCR-TCR, TCR-HLA and TCR-CMV co-occurrence, with a repertoire-size bias correction applied to the TCR pairs. A later analysis estimated false discovery rates by permuting HLA or CMV assignments 20 times. In a later analysis, co-occurring TCRs were grouped using DBSCAN, with TCRdist sequence similarity added in when clustering inside HLA-allele-positive subsets. Repertoires with fewer than 30,000 or more than 120,000 public chains, plus five repertoires with anomalous nucleotide sharing, were excluded from co-occurrence clustering. In its TCRdb copy, this immuneACCESS table keeps in-frame sequences only and misses some clones. Where compared with another copy, unresolved V genes explain less than half of these, and the others have no known cause. V, J and clone size were drawn from that table, and D and trimming were deduced from the DNA. A total of some 120,000 clones appear in this sample, roughly 76% of them only once. The ten largest clones capture roughly 12% of the sample.

The CDR3 goes from the cysteine to the phenylalanine over 17 residues. Kept here is only the CDR3 DNA, which spans 51 bases and is read in frame from base 1. The germline V gene (reference sequence) yields SEHNR for CDR1 and FQNEAQ for CDR2. V and J are trimmed by 3 bases and 1 base, and the gene matches miss 11 bases of the junction. The sequence is built from TRBV7-9 and TRBJ1-1; 7 middle bases align to TRBD1. This clonotype was obtained from a woman between 40 and 55 years old in good health and CMV-seropositive. The sequenced material came from PBMCs. The nucleotide sequence reads as follows: TGTGCCAGCAGCTTGACAGGGCTCAAATTCTCGAACACTGAAGCTTTCTTT. The resulting protein is CASSLTGLKFSNTEAFF.